This T cell receptor beta chain originates from a study of blood T cell repertoires in COVID-19. On the study more broadly: COVID-19 samples from acute and convalescent phases originated in the United States, Italy and Spain. T cells, B-cell-depleted T cells, or PBMCs supplied cDNA or gDNA.

Germline CDR1 LGHNA, CDR2 YSLEER. The germline V and J ends were trimmed by 0 bases and 8 bases, with 13 bases remaining between them. This CDR3 is 15 amino acids long. Authors' methods: Amplification with reference gene primers provided the estimates of nucleated cell counts. Clones were read by immunoSEQ multiplex PCR, and TCRdb kept only the in-frame ones, dropping some. Clone size and the V and J calls come from that table; the DNA yielded D and trimming. In the table there are roughly 80,000 clones, approximately 91% of which are singletons. The V gene is TRBV4-3, the J gene TRBJ1-4; no definite D call. The receptor comes from a man aged 60 to 75 with acute or convalescent COVID-19. The sample taken for sequencing was peripheral blood. The CDR3 region is CASSQDREVREKLFF. The CDR3 DNA reads as TGCGCCAGCAGCCAAGATCGGGAGGTGAGGGAAAAACTGTTTTTT.